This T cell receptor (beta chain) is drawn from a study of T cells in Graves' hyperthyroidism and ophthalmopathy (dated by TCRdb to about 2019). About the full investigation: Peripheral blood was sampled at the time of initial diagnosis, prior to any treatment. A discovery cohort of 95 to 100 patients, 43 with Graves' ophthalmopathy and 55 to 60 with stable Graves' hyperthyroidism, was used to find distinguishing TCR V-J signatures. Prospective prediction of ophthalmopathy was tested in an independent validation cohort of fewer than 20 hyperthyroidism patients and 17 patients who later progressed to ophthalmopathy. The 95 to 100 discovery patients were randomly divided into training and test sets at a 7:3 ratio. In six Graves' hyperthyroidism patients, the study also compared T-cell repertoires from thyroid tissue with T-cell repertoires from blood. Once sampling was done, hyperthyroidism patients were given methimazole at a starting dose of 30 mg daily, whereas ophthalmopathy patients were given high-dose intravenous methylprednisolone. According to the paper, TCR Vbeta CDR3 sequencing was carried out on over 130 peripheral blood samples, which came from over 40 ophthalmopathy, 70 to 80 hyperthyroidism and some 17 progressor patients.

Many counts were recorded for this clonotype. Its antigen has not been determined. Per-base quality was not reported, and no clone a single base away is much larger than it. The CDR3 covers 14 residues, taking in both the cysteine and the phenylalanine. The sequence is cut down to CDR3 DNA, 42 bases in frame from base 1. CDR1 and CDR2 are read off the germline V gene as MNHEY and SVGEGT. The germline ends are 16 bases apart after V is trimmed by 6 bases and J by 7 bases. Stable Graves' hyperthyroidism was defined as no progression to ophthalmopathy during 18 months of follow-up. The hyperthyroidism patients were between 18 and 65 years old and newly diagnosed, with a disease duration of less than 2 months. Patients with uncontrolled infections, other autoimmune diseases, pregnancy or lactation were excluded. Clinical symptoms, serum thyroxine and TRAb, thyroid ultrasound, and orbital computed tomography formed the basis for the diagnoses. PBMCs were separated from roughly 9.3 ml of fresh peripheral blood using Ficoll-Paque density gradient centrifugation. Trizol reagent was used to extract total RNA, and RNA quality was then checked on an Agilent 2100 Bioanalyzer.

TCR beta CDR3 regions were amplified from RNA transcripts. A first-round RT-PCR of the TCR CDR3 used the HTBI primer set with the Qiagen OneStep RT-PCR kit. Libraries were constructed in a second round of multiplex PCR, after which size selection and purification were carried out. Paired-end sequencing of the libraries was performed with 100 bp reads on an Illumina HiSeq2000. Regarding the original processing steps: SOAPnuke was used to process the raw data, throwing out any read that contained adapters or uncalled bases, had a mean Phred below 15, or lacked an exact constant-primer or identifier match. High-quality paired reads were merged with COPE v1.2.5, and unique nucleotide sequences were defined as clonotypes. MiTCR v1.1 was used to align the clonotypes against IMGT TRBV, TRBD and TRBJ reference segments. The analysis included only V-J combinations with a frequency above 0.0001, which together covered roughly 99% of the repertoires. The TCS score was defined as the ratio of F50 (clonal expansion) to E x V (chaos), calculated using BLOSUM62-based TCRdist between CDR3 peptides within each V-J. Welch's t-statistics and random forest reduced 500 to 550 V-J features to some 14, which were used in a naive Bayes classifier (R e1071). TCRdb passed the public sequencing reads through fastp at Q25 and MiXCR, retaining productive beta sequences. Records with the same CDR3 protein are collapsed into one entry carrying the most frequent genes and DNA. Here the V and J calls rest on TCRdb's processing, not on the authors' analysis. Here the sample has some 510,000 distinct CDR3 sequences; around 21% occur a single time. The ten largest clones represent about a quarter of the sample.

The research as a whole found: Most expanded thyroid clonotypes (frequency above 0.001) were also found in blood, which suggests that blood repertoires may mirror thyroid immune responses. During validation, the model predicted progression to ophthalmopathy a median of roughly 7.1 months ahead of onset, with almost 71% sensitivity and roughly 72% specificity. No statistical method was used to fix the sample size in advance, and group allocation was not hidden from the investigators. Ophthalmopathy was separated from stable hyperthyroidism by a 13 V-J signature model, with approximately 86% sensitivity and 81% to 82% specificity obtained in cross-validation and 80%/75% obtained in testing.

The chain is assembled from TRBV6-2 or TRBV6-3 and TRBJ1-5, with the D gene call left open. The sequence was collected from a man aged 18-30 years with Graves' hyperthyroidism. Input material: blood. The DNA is TGTGCCAGCAGCCCTGGAAGGGTTTTCCAGCCCCAGCATTTT. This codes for CASSPGRVFQPQHF.